The T cell receptor beta chain described here comes from a study of blood T cell repertoires in COVID-19 (dated by TCRdb to 2018 to 2020). Regarding the study in general: The collaborator samples originated in the United States, Italy and Spain and spanned the acute and convalescent phases of COVID-19. The material from the prospective study consisted of cDNA or gDNA derived from T cells, B-cell-depleted T cells, or PBMCs. The dataset comprised deeply sampled blood TCRbeta repertoires from subjects exposed to, actively infected with, or recovered from COVID-19. The samples were drawn from the first 160 participants of the ongoing ImmuneRACE study and from some 1,300 subjects provided by 6 global collaborators. The sample metadata nearly always contained a de-identified subject ID, COVID-19 status, age in years and sex. The repertoires were released in a freely available public database intended as a resource for research on the immune response to SARS-CoV-2. Where available, HLA class I and class II types were obtained from metadata supplied by the sample provider rather than from assay-based typing. The research as a whole found: The amount of clinical and demographic metadata varied by source and participant and was provided uncurated.

TCRbeta CDR3 regions were amplified from genomic DNA by means of the immunoSEQ Assay, a bias-controlled multiplex PCR. Regarding the original processing steps: The number of nucleated cells in each sample was estimated from the amplification of reference gene primers within the assay. To quantify the absolute abundance of each unique TCRbeta CDR3 rearrangement, sequence reads were collapsed and filtered. For each sample, productive Simpson clonality was calculated as the square root of Simpson's diversity index over productive rearrangements. This is the immuneACCESS table as TCRdb keeps it, with only in-frame sequences that have V and J called. A part of the clones is gone; compared with another copy, unresolved V genes explain less than half, and the rest is unexplained. The V and J calls and clone size are taken from that table; D and trimming were inferred from the DNA. The sample includes about 320,000 clones, with roughly 85% observed a single time. The ten biggest clones cover 1.5% to 2% of the sample.

As regards this clone: Its antigen is unknown. Base qualities are not provided; no much larger clone lies one nucleotide away.

Enrolling through a virtual design, the prospective study's participants ranged in age from roughly 18 to 90 years and lived across roughly 23 United States geographic areas. In the prospective study, participants were assigned to cohorts based on the clinical history participants reported in a screening survey and a study questionnaire. Exposed participants were defined as having been in contact with someone with a PCR-confirmed or clinician-diagnosed COVID-19 case within 2 weeks of study entry. In the prospective study, mobile phlebotomists collected whole blood, serum and a nasopharyngeal or oropharyngeal swab from each participant. Participants in the prospective study had the option to provide additional blood draws and questionnaires over an approximately two-month period. Before DNA extraction, prospective study blood samples were shipped either frozen or at room temperature. From the germline V gene, CDR1 is ENHRY and CDR2 is SYGVKD. At the junction V is shortened by 5 bases and J by 6 bases, with 10 bases in between. From its cysteine to its phenylalanine, the CDR3 spans 13 amino acids. The read is trimmed to its CDR3 DNA, 39 bases read in frame from base 1.

The TCR sequence derives from a woman aged 30 to 39 who had been exposed to COVID-19. Sequencing was done on a sample of PBMCs or T cells enriched from blood (not recorded which). The rearranged chain carries TRBV10-3 and TRBJ2-2, and perhaps TRBD1 as D gene, on 5 matching bases. CDR3 sequence: CAISLQESGELFF. The DNA sequence is given as TGTGCCATCAGTTTACAGGAGTCCGGGGAGCTGTTTTTT.